This is a list of T cell receptor beta chains from one sample in a study of blood T cell repertoires in COVID-19. The data were produced by immunoSEQ multiplex PCR, yet TCRdb's version contains in-frame clones alone and is incomplete. The data hold around 320,000 clones, with over 85% observed a single time. The specimen was PBMCs or T cells enriched from blood (not recorded which). The receptors were sampled from a woman aged 50 to 65 who had been exposed to COVID-19. Both conserved end residues are part of each CDR3.

TRBV3-1/TRBV3-2,CASSSRGTDTQYF
TRBV12-3/TRBV12-4,CASSPGSPYGYTF
TRBV7-2,CASSRRTATYNSPLHF
TRBV30,CAWRGQGAYEQYF
TRBV30,CAWSLDPGAGELFF
TRBV18,CASSPPQGARSHEQFF
TRBV6-7,CASSPLPVNSGNTIYF
TRBV6-2/TRBV6-3,CASSTGPGRGSYEQYF
TRBV27,CASRPRASGGSYSEQFF
TRBV27,CASRHYTDTQYF
TRBV7-7,CASSLELTNTGELFF
TRBV7-2,CASSLVISGHPQYF
TRBV5-6,CASRSRDAGRGYTF
TRBV3-1/TRBV3-2,CASSQERGRGSYEQYF
TRBV5-8,CASSGAGNTIYF
TRBV12-5,CASGQSTGIPGELFF